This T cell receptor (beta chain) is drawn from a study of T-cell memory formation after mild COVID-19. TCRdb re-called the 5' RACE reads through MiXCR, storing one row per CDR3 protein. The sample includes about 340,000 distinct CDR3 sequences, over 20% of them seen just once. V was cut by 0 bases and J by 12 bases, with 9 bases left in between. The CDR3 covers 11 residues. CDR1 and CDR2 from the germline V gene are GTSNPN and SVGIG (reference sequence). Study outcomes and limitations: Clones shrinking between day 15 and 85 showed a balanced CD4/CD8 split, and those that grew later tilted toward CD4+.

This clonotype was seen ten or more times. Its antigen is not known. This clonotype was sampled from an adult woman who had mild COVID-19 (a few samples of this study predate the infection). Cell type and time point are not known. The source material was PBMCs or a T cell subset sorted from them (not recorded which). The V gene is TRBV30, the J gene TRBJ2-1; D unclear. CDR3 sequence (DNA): TGTGCCTGGAGTGTGGGCCCGCGGCAGTTCTTC. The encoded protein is CAWSVGPRQFF.